The entry below describes one T cell receptor (beta chain). Its target is unknown. Sequencing was performed with immunoSEQ multiplex PCR; in TCRdb, only in-frame clones are kept and a portion is missing. This sample has 100,000 to 150,000 clones; around nine tenths occur once, and the top ten carry about 2%. This specimen comes from a study of cytomegalovirus exposure and HLA in healthy donors. Whole-study findings and limits: The study flagged some 170 TCR beta chains as cytomegalovirus-associated.

Trimming removed 0 bases at V and 6 bases at J, with 12 bases between. Germline assignment: CDR1 SGDLS and CDR2 YYNGEE. The length of the CDR3 is 14 residues. This sequence was found in a woman under 30 in good health and CMV-seronegative. The chain links TRBV9 to TRBJ2-5; D is uncertain. Material: PBMCs. The CDR3 region has the DNA TGTGCCAGCAGCGTAGGGTCGGGTAGCAAGACCCAGTACTTC. Amino acids: CASSVGSGSKTQYF.